This T cell receptor (beta chain) was obtained from a study of cytomegalovirus exposure and HLA in healthy donors. Findings and caveats of the study: Researchers catalogued over 150 TCR beta chains as cytomegalovirus-associated.

This clone was seen only once. The antigen is not known. The PCR contained 60 Vbeta and 13 Jbeta primers. Only in-frame clones appear in the TCRdb table, and some are missing; sequencing was by immunoSEQ multiplex PCR. The table shows more than 110,000 clones, with roughly 79% occurring only once. The CDR3 loop spans 16 amino acids. Germline V gives CDR1 SGHRS, CDR2 YFSETQ. Trimming cost V 4 bases and J 3 bases; bases outside gene matches: 12. Specimen: PBMCs. The chain uses TRBV5-1 and TRBJ1-2, with 7 bases aligning to TRBD1. This receptor was taken from a man aged 18 to 30 in good health and CMV-seronegative. This chain's CDR3 is CASSPGQLRADYGYTF. As DNA, the CDR3 is TGCGCCAGCAGCCCGGGACAGCTGAGAGCTGACTATGGCTACACCTTC.